Listed here are 18 T cell receptor beta chains from one sample, sequenced in a study of blood T cell repertoires in COVID-19. The table came from immunoSEQ multiplex PCR; TCRdb's copy has only in-frame clones and leaves some out. The sample gives roughly 18,000 clones, 75% to 90% of which show up once; 13% is in the top ten. Material: peripheral blood. The receptor source for this set is a man between 60 and 75 years old with active COVID-19.

The V gene is TRBV2, the J gene TRBJ2-2; D uncertain. The CDR3 consists of 14 residues. Trimming left V 0 bases short and J 4 bases short, with 6 bases between. Germline-derived CDR1 and CDR2 are SNHLY and FYNNEI. CDR3 protein: CASSEASGTGELFF. As DNA, the CDR3 is TGTGCCAGCAGTGAAGCATCGGGCACCGGGGAGCTGTTTTTT.

The table lists this clone with a count of one. The V and J genes are TRBV7-9 and TRBJ1-3, with D possibly TRBD1 on 5 matching bases. Germline loops: CDR1 SEHNR, CDR2 FQNEAQ (reference sequence). The CDR3 runs 15 residues. V gave up 3 bases and J gave up 0 bases, with 9 bases separating them. For the CDR3, the DNA is TGTGCCAGCAGCTTGACAGAATACTCTGGAAACACCATATATTTT. Translating it yields CASSLTEYSGNTIYF.

This chain uses TRBV5-4 with TRBJ2-5; the match to TRBD1 covers 9 bases. There are 14 residues in the CDR3. CDR1 SGHNT and CDR2 YYREEE come from the germline V gene (reference sequence). After removal of 0 bases from V and 5 bases from J, the junction contained 2 bases not matched to a gene. CDR3 residues: CASSLGGTGETQYF. CDR3 nucleotide sequence: TGTGCCAGCAGCTTGGGTGGGACAGGGGAGACCCAGTACTTC.

In this sample, this clone turned up once. The chain is built from TRBV12-3 or TRBV12-4 and TRBJ1-5; D gene uncertain. V lost 3 bases and J lost 6, with 9 bases in between. This CDR3 spans 13 amino acids. CDR3 in amino acids: CASSLLVGQPQHF. CDR3 nucleotides: TGTGCCAGCAGTTTGCTCGTCGGTCAGCCCCAGCATTTT.

The rearrangement links TRBV5-1 to TRBJ2-5; TRBD2 agrees at 14 bases. The V gene's germline CDR1 is SGHRS and CDR2 YFSETQ. The CDR3 has 17 residues. Trimming at V came to 4 bases and at J to 1 base, leaving 6 bases not matched to a gene. The CDR3 is CASSLGLAGVFQETQYF. The CDR3 DNA reads TGCGCCAGCAGCCTGGGACTAGCGGGAGTATTCCAAGAGACCCAGTACTTC.

This clone occurred a few times. The gene calls are TRBV6-5 and TRBJ1-3, with 10 positions matching TRBD1. V trimming: 6 bases; J trimming: 1 base; junction bases outside the gene matches: 3. The CDR3 is made up of 15 amino acids. CDR1 is MNHEY and CDR2 is SVGAGI in the germline V gene. The CDR3 is CASSRDRGSGNTIYF. DNA of the CDR3: TGTGCCAGCAGCCGGGACAGGGGTTCTGGAAACACCATATATTTT.

The CDR3, as DNA: TGTGCTAGTGGTTTGGTGCGGTCAGGGGTCAGCTCCTACAATGAGCAGTTCTTC. It codes for CASGLVRSGVSSYNEQFF. The V and J genes are TRBV12-5 and TRBJ2-1; tentatively, D is TRBD1 (6 bases). Germline V gene lookup returns CDR1 LGHNT and CDR2 FRNRAP. Trimming took 0 bases from V and 0 from J, leaving 15 bases between them. This CDR3 comprises 18 residues.

The chain couples TRBV7-2 to TRBJ2-7; 7 bases align to TRBD2. The CDR3 totals 15 residues. V lost 1 base and J lost 3; bases outside the gene matches: 6. The V gene's germline CDR1 is SGHTA and CDR2 FQGNSA. CDR3 DNA sequence: TGTGCCAGCAGCTTAGGCGGGACTACAGTCTACGAGCAGTACTTC. It is translated as CASSLGGTTVYEQYF.

CDR3 sequence reads: CASSSVSRQQETQYF. Here the CDR3 DNA reads TGTGCCAGCAGTAGCGTTTCACGGCAACAAGAGACCCAGTACTTC. The chain carries TRBV6-1 and TRBJ2-5; D is unresolved. CDR1 and CDR2 (germline): MNHNS, SASEGT. V was shortened by 5 bases and J by 2 bases, with 15 bases between the two germline ends. The CDR3 length is 15 residues.

This rearrangement joins TRBV7-9 to TRBJ1-5; 8 nucleotides match TRBD1. V was pared by 4 bases and J by 1 base, with 6 bases of the junction left unmatched. Germline assignment: CDR1 SEHNR and CDR2 FQNEAQ (reference sequence). This CDR3 comprises 16 residues. CDR3 sequence reads: CASSSGRTGSNQPQHF. The CDR3 nucleotides are TGTGCCAGCAGCTCGGGCAGGACAGGGAGCAATCAGCCCCAGCATTTT.

V is TRBV6-4 and J is TRBJ2-2, with D possibly being TRBD2 (6 bases). Trimming left V 0 bases short and J 1 base short, with 6 bases between. The germline V gene has CDR1 MRHNA and CDR2 SNTAGT. This CDR3 comprises 15 residues. In DNA form, the CDR3 reads TGTGCCAGCAGTGACTCTAGCGGGAACACCGGGGAGCTGTTTTTT. Translated: CASSDSSGNTGELFF.

The chain combines TRBV9 with TRBJ2-2; 14 bases agree with TRBD2. CDR3 length: 17 amino acids. J was trimmed by 0 bases and V by 2 bases; bases with no gene match: 0. Germline-derived CDR1 and CDR2 are SGDLS and YYNGEE. CDR3 amino acids: CASSVGLAGANTGELFF. CDR3 sequence (DNA): TGTGCCAGCAGCGTGGGACTAGCGGGAGCGAACACCGGGGAGCTGTTTTTT.

The CDR3 coding sequence is TGTGCCAGCAATCCCGGACAGGCGAGCTCCTACGAGCAGTACTTC. Translated: CASNPGQASSYEQYF. The genes are TRBV6-4 and TRBJ2-7, with 7 bases aligning to TRBD1. Germline CDR1 MRHNA, CDR2 SNTAGT. Losses at the gene ends were 7 bases for V and 0 bases for J; bases not matched to a gene: 9. This CDR3 is built from 15 residues.

This clone is a singleton in its sample. J is TRBJ1-1 and V is TRBV2, with 7 bases that match TRBD1. The CDR3 is made up of 15 amino acids. V was clipped by 1 base and J by 0 bases; unmatched bases: 2. Germline values: CDR1 SNHLY, CDR2 FYNNEI. The CDR3, as DNA: TGTGCCAGCAGTGAAGAACAGGGGTTGAACACTGAAGCTTTCTTT. Translating gives CASSEEQGLNTEAFF.

The chain has TRBV6-5 and TRBJ2-4; D uncertain. This CDR3 spans 15 amino acids. The V end was cut by 0 bases, the J end by 2 bases, with 8 bases between. Looked up from germline, CDR1 is MNHEY and CDR2 is SVGAGI. CDR3 sequence reads: CASSYSFGTKNIQYF. The CDR3 DNA sequence: TGTGCCAGCAGTTACTCGTTTGGCACCAAAAACATTCAGTACTTC.

This chain uses TRBV27 with TRBJ2-7; TRBD2 matches 7 bases. Trimming at V came to 4 bases and at J to 6 bases, leaving 15 bases not matched to a gene. CDR3 length: 16 amino acids. CDR1 is MNHEY, CDR2 SMNVEV, per germline (reference sequence). The CDR3, as DNA: TGTGCCAGCAGTTATACGAGAGCGGGGCCGCCTGTCGAGCAGTACTTC. Translated, it gives CASSYTRAGPPVEQYF.

The rearrangement links TRBV5-1 to TRBJ2-2, with D possibly TRBD2 on 5 matching bases. The CDR3 spans 15 residues. Between the trimmed V and J ends, which lost 4 bases and 2 bases, there was a span of 12 bases. Germline values: CDR1 SGHRS, CDR2 YFSETQ. CDR3 loop: CASSPREGNTGELFF. The DNA of the CDR3 is TGCGCCAGCAGCCCCCGCGAGGGAAACACCGGGGAGCTGTTTTTT.

The CDR3 nucleotides are TGTGCCAGCAGCCAACGGGCTGGACATGGCTACGAGCAGTACTTC. Amino acids: CASSQRAGHGYEQYF. The rearrangement uses TRBV3-1 (or the pseudogene TRBV3-2) and TRBJ2-7, with D perhaps matching TRBD1 (5 bases). The V gene's germline CDR1 is LGHDT and CDR2 YNNKEL (reference sequence). V gave up 2 bases and J gave up 3 bases, with 14 bases separating them. The CDR3 length is 15 residues.